This paragraph covers one T cell receptor beta chain sequence. Its antigen is not known. These data belong to a study of T-cell memory formation after mild COVID-19. cDNA libraries for TCR alpha and TCR beta, carrying sample barcodes and UMIs, came from 5'RACE with constant-segment primers. TCRdb analysed the 5' RACE reads with MiXCR anew, one entry per CDR3 protein. Among approximately 200,000 distinct CDR3 sequences, roughly 16% were seen once, and the ten largest hold about 2%. Study-level points and caveats: Contracting CD4+ clones were located mainly in CM and EM, and CD8+ clones in EMRA. Whereas later expanders leaned CD4+, clones contracting day 15 to 85 showed a balanced CD4/CD8 makeup. In pre-infection memory, a portion of responding clones appeared, which suggested that cross-reactive memory joined.

J gave up 4 bases and V 4 bases, and 9 bases lay outside the gene matches. The CDR3 is 15 amino acids. Germline CDR1 is MNHNY and CDR2 is SVGAGI (reference sequence). The V call is TRBV6-6, the J call TRBJ2-5; 7 positions match TRBD2. Specimen: PBMCs or a T cell subset sorted from them (not recorded which). This clonotype originated in an adult woman who had mild COVID-19 (a few samples of this study predate the infection). Cell type and time point are not known. The CDR3 spells CASSSGTTPRETQYF. CDR3 DNA sequence: TGTGCCAGCAGTTCGGGGACTACCCCGAGAGAGACCCAGTACTTC.